Below, 6 T cell receptor beta chains from the same sample are listed, as sequenced in a study of blood T cell repertoires in COVID-19. Some clones are missing from TCRdb's copy, which holds only in-frame ones; the method was immunoSEQ multiplex PCR. In the table there are roughly 190,000 clones, about nine tenths of which are singletons. Sequenced input: PBMCs or T cells enriched from blood (not recorded which). All receptors come from a woman between 25 and 40 years old who had recovered from COVID-19.

The chain links TRBV5-1 to TRBJ2-5; TRBD1 matches 9 bases. CDR3 length: 16 amino acids. CDR1 is SGHRS and CDR2 is YFSETQ in the germline V gene. J lost 3 bases, V lost 0 bases, and 6 bases had no gene match. Here the CDR3 DNA reads TGCGCCAGCAGCTTGGGGGACAGGGACTTCGAAGAGACCCAGTACTTC. This codes for CASSLGDRDFEETQYF.

The V call is TRBV15, the J call TRBJ2-7; unclear D gene. The CDR3 is 15 residues long. Trimming cost V 0 bases and J 2 bases, with 11 bases left between them. CDR1 is LNHNV and CDR2 is YYDKDF in the germline V gene (reference sequence). The CDR3 DNA sequence: TGTGCCACCAGCAGAGATTATCTAGATACCTACGAGCAGTACTTC. This translates into CATSRDYLDTYEQYF.

The chain has TRBV6-1 and TRBJ1-5; D gene uncertain. Germline loops: CDR1 MNHNS, CDR2 SASEGT. Trimming removed 0 bases at V and 3 bases at J, with 9 bases between. The CDR3 extends over 15 amino acids. CDR3 sequence: CASSEAREHNQPQHF. The DNA for the CDR3 is TGTGCCAGCAGTGAAGCGAGGGAGCACAATCAGCCCCAGCATTTT.

J is TRBJ1-6 and V is TRBV30, with D possibly matching TRBD1 (5 bases). V was shortened by 4 bases and J by 7 bases, with 11 bases between the two germline ends. The length of the CDR3 is 13 residues. Germline CDR1 is GTSNPN and CDR2 is SVGIG (reference sequence). For the CDR3, the DNA is TGTGCCTGGACCGACAGCTCGAATTCACCCCTCCACTTT. This sequence encodes CAWTDSSNSPLHF.

The sample holds a few counts of this clone. The V and J genes are TRBV7-9 and TRBJ2-2; 11 positions agree with TRBD1. The CDR3 consists of 15 residues. CDR1 is SEHNR and CDR2 is FQNEAQ in the germline V gene (reference sequence). J gave up 5 bases and V 4 bases, and 3 bases lay outside the gene matches. CDR3 sequence (DNA): TGTGCCAGCAGCTCCCGGGACAGGGGGACCGGGGAGCTGTTTTTT. Amino acid sequence: CASSSRDRGTGELFF.

The genes are TRBV7-2 and TRBJ1-5; tentative D call: TRBD1 (5 bases). Trimming shortened V by 2 bases and J by 6 bases, and 17 bases separated the two germline ends. Germline lookup yields CDR1 SGHTA and CDR2 FQGNSA. This CDR3 comprises 16 residues. CDR3 nucleotide sequence: TGTGCCAGCAGCTTAAATGGCAGGGCCCTCGTTCAGCCCCAGCATTTT. It is translated as CASSLNGRALVQPQHF.